This TCR beta chain stems from a study of OX40 agonist ivuxolimab in advanced cancers. Produced via immunoSEQ multiplex PCR; TCRdb's table is partial and in-frame only. Altogether just over 95,000 clones are present, almost 90% being singletons, with the ten largest covering around 0.15%. The germline gives CDR1 KGHSH, CDR2 LQKENI. Trimming took off 2 bases at V and 5 bases at J, with 6 bases between the two ends. CDR3 length: 13 residues. The starting material was CD4+ or CD8+ T cells sorted from blood, obtained in a trial of the OX40 agonist ivuxolimab. This clonotype was sampled from an adult with an advanced solid tumor such as melanoma, head and neck, liver or kidney cancer. This sequence joins TRBV18 and TRBJ1-4, with D unresolved. In DNA, the CDR3 is TGTGCCAGCTCACCAAGATTAAATGAAAAACTGTTTTTT. Protein product: CASSPRLNEKLFF. Using reference TRBV18 and TRBJ1-4 for the parts outside the CDR3, the full variable domain is NAGVMQNPRHLVRRRGQEARLRCSPMKGHSHVYWYRQLPEEGLKFMVYLQKENIIDESGMPKERFSAEFPKEGPSILRIQQVVRGDSAAYFCASSPRLNEKLFFGSGTQLSVL.